These 23 T cell receptor beta chains were sequenced from one sample in a study of cytomegalovirus exposure and HLA in healthy donors. Researchers ran the PCR with 60 Vbeta and 13 Jbeta primers. Method: immunoSEQ multiplex PCR; TCRdb's copy keeps in-frame clones and lacks some. The table lists about 130,000 clones. The sequenced material came from PBMCs. The receptors come from a man aged 18 to 35 in good health and CMV-seronegative.

V and J are TRBV28 and TRBJ1-3, with D tentatively TRBD1 (5 bases). V was pared by 9 bases and J by 4 bases, with 16 bases between. The CDR3 spans 14 residues. Germline V CDR1 and CDR2: MDHEN, SYDVKM. CDR3 region: CASEAGYAGNTIYF. In nucleotides, the CDR3 is TGTGCCAGTGAGGCAGGGTATGCCGGAAACACCATATATTTT.

J is TRBJ1-2 and V is TRBV15; 9 nucleotides line up with TRBD1. Trimming took 5 bases from V and 4 from J; bases not matched to a gene: 8. This CDR3 comprises 15 residues. Germline CDR1 LNHNV, CDR2 YYDKDF (reference sequence). The CDR3 loop is CATSVSGTGPYGYTF. For the CDR3, the DNA is TGTGCCACCAGCGTTTCCGGGACAGGGCCCTATGGCTACACCTTC.

The chain combines TRBV7-8 with TRBJ1-1; D not certain. The CDR3 sequence is 14 residues long. V dropped 1 base and J dropped 1 base, with 7 bases sitting between them. Germline V gives CDR1 SGHVS, CDR2 FQNEAQ. CDR3 region: CASSLVPENTEAFF. CDR3 nucleotide sequence: TGTGCCAGCAGCTTAGTCCCAGAGAACACTGAAGCTTTCTTT. Full variable domain (missing parts from reference TRBV7-8 and TRBJ1-1): GAGVSQSPRYKVAKRGQDVALRCDPISGHVSLFWYQQALGQGPEFLTYFQNEAQLDKSGLPSDRFFAERPEGSVSTLKIQRTQQEDSAVYLCASSLVPENTEAFFGQGTRLTVV.

Written as DNA, the CDR3 is TGTGCCAGCAGCTTGGGACAGACCCACTACGAGCAGTACTTC. This codes for CASSLGQTHYEQYF. V usage is TRBV7-3 and J usage is TRBJ2-7, with TRBD1 matching over 7 bases. The CDR3 consists of 14 residues. Germline V gives CDR1 SGHTA, CDR2 FQGTGA. V shed 3 bases, J shed 3 bases, and the junction held 5 bases outside the gene matches.

V gene TRBV5-6 combines with J gene TRBJ2-1, with D uncertain. Germline V gene data show CDR1 as SGHDT and CDR2 as YYEEEE. Trimming pared 2 bases from V and 3 bases from J, leaving 12 bases between. The CDR3 covers 15 residues. The CDR3 DNA reads as TGTGCCAGCAGCTTTTACGGCCCGGGCTACAATGAGCAGTTCTTC. Its translation: CASSFYGPGYNEQFF.

The chain uses TRBV27 and TRBJ1-2; D is perhaps TRBD1 (6 bases). From germline, CDR1 is MNHEY and CDR2 SMNVEV (reference sequence). Trimming took off 2 bases at V and 8 bases at J, with 12 bases between the two ends. CDR3 length: 13 residues. Written as DNA, the CDR3 is TGTGCCAGCAGTTTACGGCAGGGGCGAGGCTACACCTTC. Translation: CASSLRQGRGYTF.

V is TRBV6-5 and J is TRBJ2-2; no reliable D call. The CDR3 extends over 15 amino acids. Germline assignment: CDR1 MNHEY and CDR2 SVGAGI. Trimming pared 6 bases from V and 2 bases from J, leaving 13 bases between. Written as DNA, the CDR3 is TGTGCCAGCAGGGGCCAACGCCTAAACACCGGGGAGCTGTTTTTT. This codes for CASRGQRLNTGELFF.

J is TRBJ1-5 and V is TRBV28, with 8 nucleotides matching TRBD1. In germline, CDR1 is MDHEN, CDR2 SYDVKM. V lost 8 bases to trimming and J lost 2 bases; unmatched junction nucleotides: 17. This CDR3 has 18 amino acids. This CDR3 is CASESGQGVGYGNQPQHF. CDR3 DNA sequence: TGTGCCAGCGAGTCAGGACAGGGTGTGGGCTATGGCAATCAGCCCCAGCATTTT.

The J gene is TRBJ2-2, the V gene TRBV4-3; TRBD2 matches at 8 bases. With V trimmed by 1 base and J by 4 bases, 2 bases remained unmatched. The CDR3 extends over 15 amino acids. Germline V CDR1 and CDR2: LGHNA, YSLEER. CDR3 sequence reads: CASSQGTSGTGELFF. CDR3 nucleotide sequence: TGCGCCAGCAGCCAAGGAACTAGCGGCACCGGGGAGCTGTTTTTT.

The chain joins TRBV7-7 to TRBJ2-7; 7 bases are shared with TRBD1. Trimming removed 6 bases from V and 2 bases from J; junction bases left unmatched: 13. The germline V gene encodes CDR1 SSHAT and CDR2 FNYEAQ (reference sequence). CDR3 length: 16 amino acids. The CDR3 DNA is TGTGCCAGCAGGTTCAAAAGGGGGCAGGGGACCTACGAGCAGTACTTC. Translated: CASRFKRGQGTYEQYF.

The chain carries TRBV7-2 and TRBJ2-1; D is uncertain. The V end was cut by 1 base, the J end by 10 bases, with 5 bases between. This CDR3 is 11 amino acids long. Germline assignment: CDR1 SGHTA and CDR2 FQGNSA. CDR3 loop: CASSLVQEQFF. The CDR3 DNA sequence: TGTGCCAGCAGCTTAGTCCAGGAGCAGTTCTTC.

This chain links TRBV28 with TRBJ2-5; TRBD1 matches at 12 bases. From germline, CDR1 is MDHEN and CDR2 SYDVKM. Germline trimming cut 5 bases from V and 5 bases from J; bases unmatched to any gene: 3. This CDR3 has 14 amino acids. The CDR3 DNA is TGTGCCAGCAGTAGGGACAGGGGGCAGGAGACCCAGTACTTC. Translated, it gives CASSRDRGQETQYF.

This chain uses TRBV9 with TRBJ1-3; tentatively, D is TRBD1 (6 bases). The CDR3 sequence is 18 residues long. CDR1 and CDR2 (germline): SGDLS, YYNGEE. The V and J ends lost 2 bases and 0 bases respectively, with 18 bases between them. The CDR3 loop reads CASSVDLQGSLSGNTIYF. In DNA form, the CDR3 reads TGTGCCAGCAGCGTGGACTTGCAGGGGAGCCTCTCTGGAAACACCATATATTTT.

V is TRBV7-8 and J is TRBJ1-5, with 7 bases lining up with TRBD1. V shed 5 bases and J 2 bases; nucleotides not matched to a gene: 3. In germline, CDR1 is SGHVS, CDR2 FQNEAQ. CDR3 length: 14 residues. The DNA of the CDR3 is TGTGCCAGCAGCGACACAGGGGGCAATCAGCCCCAGCATTTT. Its translation is CASSDTGGNQPQHF.

The rearrangement uses TRBV28 and TRBJ1-1; D is uncertain. Germline CDR1 is MDHEN and CDR2 is SYDVKM. Trimming removed 6 bases from V and 7 bases from J, with 24 bases in between. The CDR3 has 16 amino acids. Here the CDR3 reads CASRLAGLIEGGEAFF. In DNA form, the CDR3 reads TGTGCCAGCAGGCTGGCCGGATTGATTGAGGGCGGTGAAGCTTTCTTT.

This chain uses TRBV4-1 with TRBJ1-1; the match to TRBD1 covers 8 bases. The junction had 6 bases not matched to a gene; V was cut back by 4 bases and J by 5 bases. This CDR3 is 14 amino acids long. Germline values: CDR1 MGHRA, CDR2 YSYEKL. For the CDR3, the DNA is TGCGCCAGCAGCCCCTGGACAGGGCGGACTGAAGCTTTCTTT. Its translation: CASSPWTGRTEAFF.

This rearrangement joins TRBV30 to TRBJ2-2; maybe TRBD1 (5 bases). The length of the CDR3 is 15 residues. V lost 4 bases, J lost 5 bases, and 17 bases lay in between. Looked up from germline, CDR1 is GTSNPN and CDR2 is SVGIG (reference sequence). The CDR3 reads CAWNGADQTTGELFF. CDR3 nucleotide sequence: TGTGCCTGGAATGGGGCAGACCAAACGACCGGGGAGCTGTTTTTT.

The chain uses TRBV7-2 and TRBJ1-5; 7 nucleotides align to TRBD1. Germline trimming cut 3 bases from V and 5 bases from J; bases unmatched to any gene: 1. CDR3 length equals 13 residues. In germline, CDR1 is SGHTA, CDR2 FQGNSA. The CDR3 coding sequence is TGTGCCAGCAGCTTCGACAGGGATCAGCCCCAGCATTTT. Translating it yields CASSFDRDQPQHF.

The V call is TRBV5-1, the J call TRBJ2-7; 7 bases are a match to TRBD1. The CDR3 is 15 amino acids. V shed 1 base, J shed 2 bases, and the junction held 6 bases outside the gene matches. Per the germline V gene, CDR1 is SGHRS and CDR2 is YFSETQ. The CDR3 region is CASSLSLGGAYEQYF. The DNA of the CDR3 is TGCGCCAGCAGCTTGAGTTTAGGGGGCGCCTACGAGCAGTACTTC. Full variable domain (missing parts from reference TRBV5-1 and TRBJ2-7): KAGVTQTPRYLIKTRGQQVTLSCSPISGHRSVSWYQQTPGQGLQFLFEYFSETQRNKGNFPGRFSGRQFSNSRSEMNVSTLELGDSALYLCASSLSLGGAYEQYFGPGTRLTVT.

The V call is TRBV21-1, the J call TRBJ1-2; TRBD1, as called in the table, went unchecked against the DNA. TRBV21-1 is deemed a pseudogene. This CDR3 is 16 amino acids long. CDR3 nucleotide sequence: TGTGCCAGCAGTCCTCTTTGGACAGATTCTAATTATGGCTACACCTTC. It is translated as CASSPLWTDSNYGYTF.

The chain joins TRBV4-2 to TRBJ1-5; a possible D gene is TRBD1 (6 bases). The CDR3 is 16 residues long. Trimming removed 0 bases from V and 2 bases from J, with 11 bases in between. The V gene's germline CDR1 is LGHNA and CDR2 YNFKEQ. This CDR3 is CASSQESGDGNQPQHF. CDR3 nucleotides: TGTGCCAGCAGCCAAGAATCAGGGGATGGCAATCAGCCCCAGCATTTT.

The rearrangement links TRBV2 to TRBJ2-1; TRBD1 matches 7 bases. The CDR3 has 14 residues. Losses at the gene ends were 7 bases for V and 9 bases for J; bases not matched to a gene: 12. Germline lookup yields CDR1 SNHLY and CDR2 FYNNEI. Written as DNA, the CDR3 is TGTGCCAGCAAGAGGGACAGACCTGGCGGTGAGCAGTTCTTC. Translation gives CASKRDRPGGEQFF. The full variable domain, in which reference TRBV2 and TRBJ2-1 provide the parts outside the CDR3, is EPEVTQTPSHQVTQMGQEVILRCVPISNHLYFYWYRQILGQKVEFLVSFYNNEISEKSEIFDDQFSVERPDGSNFTLKIRSTKLEDSAMYFCASKRDRPGGEQFFGPGTRLTVL.

This chain uses TRBV27 with TRBJ1-5, with D perhaps matching TRBD1 (5 bases). Germline CDR1 and CDR2: MNHEY and SMNVEV (reference sequence). V gave up 6 bases and J gave up 3 bases, with 15 bases separating them. The CDR3 spans 15 residues. The CDR3 DNA sequence: TGTGCCAGCAGAGGAGCGGGGCTGTACAATCAGCCCCAGCATTTT. Encoded protein: CASRGAGLYNQPQHF.